A selection of T cell receptor beta chains follows, all from one sample in a study of T cells after posttransplantation cyclophosphamide. Data came from immunoSEQ multiplex PCR; TCRdb stores just in-frame clones and leaves some out. The profile shows tens of thousands of clones, approximately 97% of them singletons. The sequencing sample was made of naive CD4+ T cells sorted from PBMCs. The receptors stem from a man aged 50 to 60 in good health, CMV-negative, and a related stem cell transplant donor. CDR3s include the opening cysteine and the closing phenylalanine or tryptophan. D genes are given only for firm matches. Some rows mark clone size as missing; the rest say once, few, many or name a class of expanded clone.

clone size	D gene	V gene	J gene	CDR3 DNA	CDR3 protein
once	NA	TRBV30	TRBJ2-3	TGTGCCTGGAGTGTACTCCGGGGGAGCACAGATACGCAGTATTTT	CAWSVLRGSTDTQYF
NA	TRBD1	TRBV19	TRBJ1-1	TGTGCCAGTATTTTAGGAGGGACAGGAGGCACTGAAGCTTTCTTT	CASILGGTGGTEAFF
NA	NA	TRBV11-3	TRBJ2-3	TGTGCCAGCAGCCGTGCGGGTCCGCAGTATTTT	CASSRAGPQYF
NA	NA	TRBV19	TRBJ2-3	TGTGCCAGTAGTCCCGGAGGCTCCCGCACAGATACGCAGTATTTT	CASSPGGSRTDTQYF
once	TRBD2	TRBV7-2	TRBJ2-2	TGTGCCAGCAGGCTAATAGCGGGAGCACGACCCGGGGAGCTGTTTTTT	CASRLIAGARPGELFF
NA	TRBD2	TRBV7-3	TRBJ2-1	TGTGCCAGCAGCGGCGGGACTAGCGGGATATCCGATGAGCAGTTCTTC	CASSGGTSGISDEQFF
NA	NA	TRBV6-5	TRBJ2-1	TGTGCCAGCAGTTATACACAGGGAAATGAGCAGTTCTTC	CASSYTQGNEQFF
NA	TRBD2	TRBV18	TRBJ2-3	TGTGCCAGCTCACCTCGGGGGGGTGAAGGAGATACGCAGTATTTT	CASSPRGGEGDTQYF
NA	TRBD2	TRBV5-4	TRBJ2-1	TGTGCCAGCAGCTTGAGGGCGGGAGGGGACAATGAGCAGTTCTTC	CASSLRAGGDNEQFF
NA	TRBD1	TRBV6-5	TRBJ2-7	TGTGCCAGCAGCCGACAGGGGGCCTCCTACGAGCAGTACTTC	CASSRQGASYEQYF
NA	NA	TRBV18	TRBJ1-1	TGTGCCAGCTCATCGCGCAGGCCCGGAATGAACACTGAAGCTTTCTTT	CASSSRRPGMNTEAFF
NA	NA	TRBV7-2	TRBJ2-7	TGTGCCAGCAGCTGGACTGGTCTGGGCCAGTACTTC	CASSWTGLGQYF
NA	TRBD1	TRBV5-6	TRBJ1-2	TGTGCCAGCAGCTTGACCCCGACAGGGTACTATGGCTACACCTTC	CASSLTPTGYYGYTF
NA	TRBD1	TRBV4-3	TRBJ2-7	TGCGCCAGCAGCCTAGGGGACAGAGCCTACGAGCAGTACTTC	CASSLGDRAYEQYF
NA	NA	TRBV9	TRBJ1-3	TGTGCCAGCAGCGTAGGACCAGAGGGCCCCAGCTCTGGAAACACCATATATTTT	CASSVGPEGPSSGNTIYF
NA	TRBD2	TRBV5-1	TRBJ2-3	TGCGCCAGCAGATCCACGGGAGGATATTGGATCATAAGCACAGATACGCAGTATTTT	CASRSTGGYWIISTDTQYF
NA	TRBD1	TRBV2	TRBJ1-1	TGTGCCAGCACAGGAGGGGGCGCGAGCACTGAAGCTTTCTTT	CASTGGGASTEAFF
NA	NA	TRBV5-8	TRBJ2-7	TGTGCCAGCAGCCGGACCGGGGGGCAGTACTTC	CASSRTGGQYF
NA	NA	TRBV5-1	TRBJ2-3	TGCGCCAGCAGCTCCCTCGGGGGGCCCATTTCAGATACGCAGTATTTT	CASSSLGGPISDTQYF
NA	TRBD1	TRBV7-2	TRBJ2-1	TGTGCCAGCAGCTCCACCCGGGACAGGAACAATGAGCAGTTCTTC	CASSSTRDRNNEQFF
once	TRBD1	TRBV5-1	TRBJ1-2	TGCGCCAGCAGCTACCGAGGGGGCTTAAACTATGGCTACACCTTC	CASSYRGGLNYGYTF
NA	TRBD1	TRBV4-3	TRBJ1-2	TGCGCCAGCAGCTCCCGGGACAGGGGGCACTATAACTATGGCTACACCTTC	CASSSRDRGHYNYGYTF
NA	NA	TRBV18	TRBJ1-1	TGTGCCAGCTCACTTTACTCAGGGAACACTGAAGCTTTCTTT	CASSLYSGNTEAFF
NA	NA	TRBV7-3	TRBJ1-6	TGTGCCAGCGGTCAGGGGAGTAATTCACCCCTCCACTTT	CASGQGSNSPLHF
NA	NA	TRBV7-2	TRBJ2-1	TGTGCCAGCAGCCCGTACAGGACCAATGAGCAGTTCTTC	CASSPYRTNEQFF
NA	TRBD1	TRBV13	TRBJ1-3	TGTGCCAGCAGCAAACCCACGGGACAGAGCTCTGGAAACACCATATATTTT	CASSKPTGQSSGNTIYF
once	NA	TRBV6-5	TRBJ1-2	TGTGCCAGCAGTTACTCAGTTACAGGTTCTAACTATGGCTACACCTTC	CASSYSVTGSNYGYTF
NA	TRBD1	TRBV5-1	TRBJ2-4	TGCGCCAGCAGGAGGATCACAGGGGTTCCCAAAAACATTCAGTACTTC	CASRRITGVPKNIQYF